This T cell receptor beta chain was captured by sequencing in a study of blood T cell repertoires in COVID-19. This clone showed up just once. The length of the CDR3 is 15 residues. The V end was cut by 4 bases, the J end by 6 bases, with 17 bases between. Germline assignment: CDR1 SNHLY and CDR2 FYNNEI. TCRdb's table, derived via immunoSEQ multiplex PCR, lists solely in-frame clones and lacks some. The table has over 100,000 clones, over 75% seen once. The chain uses TRBV2 and TRBJ2-3, with D possibly being TRBD1 (5 bases). The sample consisted of peripheral blood. This TCR was recovered from a woman aged 45-65 years with acute or convalescent COVID-19. The CDR3: CASSVGLPGLDTQYF. CDR3 nucleotide sequence: TGTGCCAGCAGTGTTGGTTTGCCAGGGCTGGATACGCAGTATTTT.